A single sample is the source of the 3 T cell receptor beta chains below, sequenced in a study of T-cell reconstitution after alpha-beta-depleted transplantation in children. Preparation of the TCRbeta library involved a method that used unique molecular identifiers. TCRdb re-derived calls from the PCR reads in MiXCR, one entry per CDR3 protein. The profile covers about 540,000 distinct CDR3 sequences, with about 16% appearing a single time and 3.3% taken by the ten largest. The sample consisted of PBMCs from the stem cell graft donor, taken from the stem cell graft. Receptor source: a human donor who donated a stem cell graft to a child with acute lymphoblastic leukemia.

This chain uses TRBV20-1 with TRBJ2-6, with a weak D call TRBD1 (5 bases). CDR1 DFQATT and CDR2 SNEGSKA come from the germline V gene (reference sequence). The length of the CDR3 is 14 residues. Deletions cut 5 bases from V and 5 bases from J, with 13 bases between. CDR3 residues: CSARQFLRANVLTF. CDR3 coding DNA: TGCAGTGCTCGACAGTTCCTAAGGGCCAACGTCCTGACTTTC.

The chain employs TRBV20-1 and TRBJ1-5; D gene unclear. Trimming pared 0 bases from V and 4 bases from J, leaving 7 bases between. Germline loops: CDR1 DFQATT, CDR2 SNEGSKA (reference sequence). CDR3 size: 13 residues. CDR3 loop: CSARDSRNQPQHF. Written as DNA, the CDR3 is TGCAGTGCTAGAGACAGTAGAAATCAGCCCCAGCATTTT.

In this sample, this clonotype turned up a few times. The V call is TRBV29-1, the J call TRBJ2-5; the match to TRBD1 covers 8 bases. There are 13 residues in the CDR3. With V trimmed by 7 bases and J by 5 bases, 9 bases remained unmatched. The V gene's germline CDR1 is SQVTM and CDR2 ANQGSEA. For the CDR3, the DNA is TGCAGCGCTTCAGGGGGCGAGGAGGAGACCCAGTACTTC. This sequence encodes CSASGGEEETQYF.